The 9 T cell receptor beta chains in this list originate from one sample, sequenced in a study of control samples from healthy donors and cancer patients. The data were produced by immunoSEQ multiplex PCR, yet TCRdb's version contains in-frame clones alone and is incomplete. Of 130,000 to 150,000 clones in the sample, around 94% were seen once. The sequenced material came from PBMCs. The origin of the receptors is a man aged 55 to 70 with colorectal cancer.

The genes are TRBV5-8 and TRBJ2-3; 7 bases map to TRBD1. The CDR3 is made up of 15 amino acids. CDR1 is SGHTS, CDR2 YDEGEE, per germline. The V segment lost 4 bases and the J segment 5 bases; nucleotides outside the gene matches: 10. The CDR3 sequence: CASSAPGQFLDTQYF. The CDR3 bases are TGTGCCAGCAGCGCACCGGGACAGTTCTTAGATACGCAGTATTTT.

CDR3 nucleotide sequence: TGTGCCAGCAGCTTGGCCCGGCGGGGACAAGAGACCCAGTACTTC. This translates into CASSLARRGQETQYF. This chain uses TRBV5-4 with TRBJ2-5, with a possible D match to TRBD2 (6 bases). The V end lost 0 bases, the J end lost 2 bases, and 11 bases lay between the germline ends. There are 15 residues in the CDR3. The germline gives CDR1 SGHNT, CDR2 YYREEE (reference sequence).

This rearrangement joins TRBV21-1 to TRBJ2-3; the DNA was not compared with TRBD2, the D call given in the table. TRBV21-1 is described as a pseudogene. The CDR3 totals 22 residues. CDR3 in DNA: TGTGCCAGCAGCAAAAGGGCCCGACCTAGCGGGGGGCCGGAAAGAAGCACAGATACGCAGTATTTT. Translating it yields CASSKRARPSGGPERSTDTQYF.

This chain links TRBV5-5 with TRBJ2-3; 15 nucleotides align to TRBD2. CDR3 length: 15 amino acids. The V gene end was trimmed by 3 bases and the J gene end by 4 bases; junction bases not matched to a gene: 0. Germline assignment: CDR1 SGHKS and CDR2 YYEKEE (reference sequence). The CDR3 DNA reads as TGTGCCAGCAGCTGGACTAGCGGGGGGGCAGATACGCAGTATTTT. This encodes CASSWTSGGADTQYF.

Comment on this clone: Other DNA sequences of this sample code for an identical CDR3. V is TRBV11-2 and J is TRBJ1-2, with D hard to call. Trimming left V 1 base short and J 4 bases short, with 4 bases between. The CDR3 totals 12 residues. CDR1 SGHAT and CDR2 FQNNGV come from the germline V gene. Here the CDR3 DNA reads TGTGCCAGCAGCTTAGCGGGCTATGGCTACACCTTC. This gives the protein CASSLAGYGYTF.

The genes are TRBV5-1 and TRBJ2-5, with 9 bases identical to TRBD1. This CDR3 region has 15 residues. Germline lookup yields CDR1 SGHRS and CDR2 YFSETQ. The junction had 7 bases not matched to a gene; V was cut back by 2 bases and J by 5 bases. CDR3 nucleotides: TGCGCCAGCAGCTTCGGGACAGGGAGGAGGGAGACCCAGTACTTC. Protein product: CASSFGTGRRETQYF.

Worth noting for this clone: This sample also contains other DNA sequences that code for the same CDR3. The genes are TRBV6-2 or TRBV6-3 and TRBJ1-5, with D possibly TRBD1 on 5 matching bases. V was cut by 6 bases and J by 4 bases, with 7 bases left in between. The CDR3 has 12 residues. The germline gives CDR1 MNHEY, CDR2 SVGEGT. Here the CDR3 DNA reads TGTGCCAGCAGCGACAGTAATCAGCCCCAGCATTTT. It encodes CASSDSNQPQHF.

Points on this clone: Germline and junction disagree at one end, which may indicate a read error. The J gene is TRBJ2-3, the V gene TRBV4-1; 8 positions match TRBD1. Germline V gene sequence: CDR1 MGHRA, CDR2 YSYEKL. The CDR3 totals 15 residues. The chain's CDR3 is CASSRSGQGTDMQYF. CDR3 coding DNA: TGCGCCAGCAGCCGAAGCGGACAGGGTACAGATATGCAGTATTTT.

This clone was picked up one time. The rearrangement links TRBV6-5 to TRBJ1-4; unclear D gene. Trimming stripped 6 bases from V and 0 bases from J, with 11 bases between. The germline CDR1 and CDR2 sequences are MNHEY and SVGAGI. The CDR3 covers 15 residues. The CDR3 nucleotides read TGTGCCAGCAGGCGACGGATAACAACTAATGAAAAACTGTTTTTT. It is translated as CASRRRITTNEKLFF.